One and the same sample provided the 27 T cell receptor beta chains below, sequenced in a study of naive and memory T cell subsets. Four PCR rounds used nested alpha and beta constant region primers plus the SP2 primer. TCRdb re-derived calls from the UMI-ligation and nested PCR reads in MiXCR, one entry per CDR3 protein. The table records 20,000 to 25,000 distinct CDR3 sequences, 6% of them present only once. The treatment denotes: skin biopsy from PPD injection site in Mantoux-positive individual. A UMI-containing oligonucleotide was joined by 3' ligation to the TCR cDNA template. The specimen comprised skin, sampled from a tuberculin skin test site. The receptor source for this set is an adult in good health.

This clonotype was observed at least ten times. CDR3 bases: TGTGCCAGCAGCAAAGGAACTAGCGGTCTGGGGGAGCAGTACTTC. This codes for CASSKGTSGLGEQYF. This rearrangement joins TRBV21-1 to TRBJ2-7; the table calls TRBD2, which could not be checked here. TRBV21-1 is a listed pseudogene. The length of the CDR3 is 15 residues.

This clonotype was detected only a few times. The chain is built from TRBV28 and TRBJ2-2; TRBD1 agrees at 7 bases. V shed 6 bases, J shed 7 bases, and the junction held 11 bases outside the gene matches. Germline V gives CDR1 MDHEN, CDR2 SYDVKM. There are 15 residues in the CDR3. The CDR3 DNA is TGTGCCAGCAGACCCTACAGGGGATCGAACGGGGAGCTGTTTTTT. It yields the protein CASRPYRGSNGELFF.

CDR3 sequence reads: CATSRPTYTDTQYF. CDR3 sequence (DNA): TGTGCCACCAGCAGACCCACCTACACAGATACGCAGTATTTT. V is TRBV15 and J is TRBJ2-3; the D is unclear. This CDR3 spans 14 amino acids. V gave up 2 bases and J gave up 2 bases, with 8 bases separating them. Germline assignment: CDR1 LNHNV and CDR2 YYDKDF (reference sequence).

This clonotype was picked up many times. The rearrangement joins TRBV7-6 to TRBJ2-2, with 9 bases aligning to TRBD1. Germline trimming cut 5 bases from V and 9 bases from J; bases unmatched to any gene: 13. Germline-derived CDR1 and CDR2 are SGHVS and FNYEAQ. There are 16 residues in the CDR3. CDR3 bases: TGTGCCAGCAGCCCGAGGACAGGGGAAGGGTTGCGGGAGCTGTTTTTT. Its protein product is CASSPRTGEGLRELFF.

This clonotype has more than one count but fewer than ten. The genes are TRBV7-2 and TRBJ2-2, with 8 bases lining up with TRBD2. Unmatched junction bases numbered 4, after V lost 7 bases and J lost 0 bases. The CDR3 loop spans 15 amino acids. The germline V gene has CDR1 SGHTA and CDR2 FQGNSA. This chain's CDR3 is CASTPGLANTGELFF. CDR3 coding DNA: TGTGCCAGCACCCCGGGACTAGCGAACACCGGGGAGCTGTTTTTT.

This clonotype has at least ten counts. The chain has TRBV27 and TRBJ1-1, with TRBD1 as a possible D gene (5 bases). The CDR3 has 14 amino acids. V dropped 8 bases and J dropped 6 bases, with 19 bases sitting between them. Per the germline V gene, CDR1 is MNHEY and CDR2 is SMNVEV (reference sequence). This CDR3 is CASFGDSLGAEAFF. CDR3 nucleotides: TGTGCCAGCTTCGGGGACTCCTTAGGGGCTGAAGCTTTCTTT.

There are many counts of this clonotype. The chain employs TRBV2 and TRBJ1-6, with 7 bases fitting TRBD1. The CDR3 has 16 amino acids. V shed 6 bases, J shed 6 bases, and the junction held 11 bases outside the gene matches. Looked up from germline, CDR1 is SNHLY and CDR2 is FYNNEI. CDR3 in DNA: TGTGCCAGCAGCTCCAAAAGACAGGGCCTTAATTCACCCCTCCACTTT. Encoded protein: CASSSKRQGLNSPLHF.

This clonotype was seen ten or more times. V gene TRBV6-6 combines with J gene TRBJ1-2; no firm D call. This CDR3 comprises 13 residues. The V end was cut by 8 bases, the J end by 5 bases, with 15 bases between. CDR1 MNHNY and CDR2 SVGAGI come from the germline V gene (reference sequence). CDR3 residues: CASRMELRYGYTF. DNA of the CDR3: TGTGCCAGCCGGATGGAGTTACGGTATGGCTACACCTTC.

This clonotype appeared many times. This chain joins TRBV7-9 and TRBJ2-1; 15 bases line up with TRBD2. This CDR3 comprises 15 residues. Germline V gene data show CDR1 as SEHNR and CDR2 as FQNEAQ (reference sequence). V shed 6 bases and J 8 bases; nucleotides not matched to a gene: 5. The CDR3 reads CASSSGTSGRHEQFF. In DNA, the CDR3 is TGTGCCAGCAGTTCCGGGACTAGCGGGAGGCATGAGCAGTTCTTC.

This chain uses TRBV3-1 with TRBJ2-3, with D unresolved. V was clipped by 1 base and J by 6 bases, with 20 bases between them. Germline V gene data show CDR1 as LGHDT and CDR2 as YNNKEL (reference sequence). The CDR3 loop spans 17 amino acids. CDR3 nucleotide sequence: TGTGCCAGCAGCCAAGGAAGGGTTGACGGAGATTGGGATACGCAGTATTTT. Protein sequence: CASSQGRVDGDWDTQYF.

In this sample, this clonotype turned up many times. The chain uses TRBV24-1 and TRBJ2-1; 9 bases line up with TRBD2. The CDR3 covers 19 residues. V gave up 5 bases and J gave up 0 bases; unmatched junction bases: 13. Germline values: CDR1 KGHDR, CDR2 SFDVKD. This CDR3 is CATSGAGGARGPSYNEQFF. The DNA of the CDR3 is TGTGCCACCAGTGGGGCGGGAGGGGCCCGGGGCCCCTCCTACAATGAGCAGTTCTTC.

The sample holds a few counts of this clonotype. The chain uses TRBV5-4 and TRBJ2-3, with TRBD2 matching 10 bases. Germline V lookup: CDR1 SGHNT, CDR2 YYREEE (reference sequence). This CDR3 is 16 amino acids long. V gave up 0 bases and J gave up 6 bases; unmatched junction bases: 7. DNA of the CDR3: TGTGCCAGCAGCTTGGAGGGACTAGCGTCGGCCGATACGCAGTATTTT. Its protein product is CASSLEGLASADTQYF. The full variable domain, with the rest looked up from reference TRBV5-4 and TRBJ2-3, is ETGVTQSPTHLIKTRGQQVTLRCSSQSGHNTVSWYQQALGQGPQFIFQYYREEENGRGNFPPRFSGLQFPNYSSELNVNALELDDSALYLCASSLEGLASADTQYFGPGTRLTVL.

The CDR3 here is CSAIAGGPYNEQFF. The CDR3 DNA is TGCAGTGCTATAGCGGGAGGGCCCTACAATGAGCAGTTCTTC. The chain is built from TRBV20-1 and TRBJ2-1; TRBD2 aligns across 11 bases. V dropped 4 bases and J dropped 2; count of bases not matched to a gene: 1. The CDR3 spans 14 residues. The germline V gene encodes CDR1 DFQATT and CDR2 SNEGSKA (reference sequence).

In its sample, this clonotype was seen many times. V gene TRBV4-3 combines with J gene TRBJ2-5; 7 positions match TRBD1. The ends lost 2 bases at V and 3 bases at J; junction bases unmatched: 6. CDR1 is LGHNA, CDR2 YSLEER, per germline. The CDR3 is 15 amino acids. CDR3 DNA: TGCGCCAGCAGCCAATTTACCGGGACAGAAGAGACCCAGTACTTC. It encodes CASSQFTGTEETQYF.

CDR3 region: CASSREDRGNTEAFF. The CDR3 coding sequence is TGTGCCAGCAGCCGGGAGGACAGAGGGAACACTGAAGCTTTCTTT. V usage is TRBV4-2 and J usage is TRBJ1-1, with D tentatively TRBD1 (6 bases). The length of the CDR3 is 15 residues. CDR1 LGHNA and CDR2 YNFKEQ come from the germline V gene. The V gene lost 4 bases and the J gene lost 1 base, with 13 bases spanning the gap.

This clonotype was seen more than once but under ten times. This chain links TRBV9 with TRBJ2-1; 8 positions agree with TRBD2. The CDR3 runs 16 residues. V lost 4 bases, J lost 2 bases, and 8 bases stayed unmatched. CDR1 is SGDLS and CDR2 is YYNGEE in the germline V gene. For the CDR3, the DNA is TGTGCCAGCAGCCCGCAGCGGGAGATTCCCTACAATGAGCAGTTCTTC. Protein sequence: CASSPQREIPYNEQFF.

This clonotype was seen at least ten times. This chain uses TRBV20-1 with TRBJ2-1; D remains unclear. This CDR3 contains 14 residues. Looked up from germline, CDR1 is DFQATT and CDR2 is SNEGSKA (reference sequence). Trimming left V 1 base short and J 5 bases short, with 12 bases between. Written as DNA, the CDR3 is TGCAGTGCTAGAGGCACTCAACAAGACAATGAGCAGTTCTTC. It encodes CSARGTQQDNEQFF.

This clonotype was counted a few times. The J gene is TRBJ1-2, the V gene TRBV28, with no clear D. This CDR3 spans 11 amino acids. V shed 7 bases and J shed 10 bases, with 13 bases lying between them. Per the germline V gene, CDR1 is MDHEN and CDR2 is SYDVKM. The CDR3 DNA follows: TGTGCCAGCATGTCGTTTCCCATCTACACCTTC. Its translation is CASMSFPIYTF.

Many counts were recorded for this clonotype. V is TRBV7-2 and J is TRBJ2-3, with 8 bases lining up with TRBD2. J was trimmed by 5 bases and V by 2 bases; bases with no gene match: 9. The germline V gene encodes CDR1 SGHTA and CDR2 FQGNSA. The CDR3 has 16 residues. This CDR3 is CASSLSPPSGRDTQYF. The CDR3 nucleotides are TGTGCCAGCAGCTTATCGCCCCCTAGCGGGCGAGATACGCAGTATTTT.

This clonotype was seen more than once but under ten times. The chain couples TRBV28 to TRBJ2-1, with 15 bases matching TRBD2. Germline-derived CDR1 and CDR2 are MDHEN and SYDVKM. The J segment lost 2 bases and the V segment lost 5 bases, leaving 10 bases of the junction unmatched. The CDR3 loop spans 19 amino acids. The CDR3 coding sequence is TGTGCCAGCAGTCAAGCTCTGGGACTAGCGGGAGGCACCTACAATGAGCAGTTCTTC. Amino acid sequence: CASSQALGLAGGTYNEQFF. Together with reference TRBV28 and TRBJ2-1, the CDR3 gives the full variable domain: DVKVTQSSRYLVKRTGEKVFLECVQDMDHENMFWYRQDPGLGLRLIYFSYDVKMKEKGDIPEGYSVSREKKERFSLILESASTNQTSMYLCASSQALGLAGGTYNEQFFGPGTRLTVL.

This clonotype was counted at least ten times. CDR3 sequence reads: CASSPWARGLVGELFF. The CDR3 DNA reads as TGTGCCAGCAGCCCGTGGGCCAGGGGGCTAGTCGGGGAGCTGTTTTTT. The V gene is TRBV7-2, the J gene TRBJ2-2, with 8 nucleotides matching TRBD1. CDR1 is SGHTA, CDR2 FQGNSA, per germline. V trimming: 5 bases; J trimming: 7 bases; junction bases outside the gene matches: 12. This CDR3 contains 16 residues.

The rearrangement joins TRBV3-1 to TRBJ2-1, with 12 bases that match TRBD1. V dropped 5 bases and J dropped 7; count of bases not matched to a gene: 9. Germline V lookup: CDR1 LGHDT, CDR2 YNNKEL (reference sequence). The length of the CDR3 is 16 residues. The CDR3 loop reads CASSSSGTGGMNEQFF. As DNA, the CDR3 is TGTGCCAGCAGCTCCTCCGGGACAGGGGGCATGAATGAGCAGTTCTTC.

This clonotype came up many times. CDR3 residues: CASSSWTSGNTDTQYF. The CDR3 region has the DNA TGTGCCAGCAGCTCCTGGACTAGCGGCAACACAGATACGCAGTATTTT. V is TRBV11-2 and J is TRBJ2-3, with 10 bases aligning to TRBD2. Trimming cost V 4 bases and J 2 bases; bases outside gene matches: 6. The CDR3 length is 16 residues. Germline CDR1 is SGHAT and CDR2 is FQNNGV.

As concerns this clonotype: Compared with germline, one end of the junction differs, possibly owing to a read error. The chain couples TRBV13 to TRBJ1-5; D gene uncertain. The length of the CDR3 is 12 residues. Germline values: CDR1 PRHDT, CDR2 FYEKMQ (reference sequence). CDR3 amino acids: CASSFYNQPQNF. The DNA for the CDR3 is TGTGCCAGCAGCTTTTACAATCAGCCCCAGAATTTT.

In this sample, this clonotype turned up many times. The CDR3: CASSETGAYNSPLHF. The CDR3 coding sequence is TGTGCCAGCAGTGAAACAGGAGCCTATAATTCACCCCTCCACTTT. The chain combines TRBV28 with TRBJ1-6; possibly TRBD1 for D (5 bases). The germline V and J ends were trimmed by 5 bases and 2 bases, with 10 bases remaining between them. The CDR3 runs 15 residues. Looked up from germline, CDR1 is MDHEN and CDR2 is SYDVKM.

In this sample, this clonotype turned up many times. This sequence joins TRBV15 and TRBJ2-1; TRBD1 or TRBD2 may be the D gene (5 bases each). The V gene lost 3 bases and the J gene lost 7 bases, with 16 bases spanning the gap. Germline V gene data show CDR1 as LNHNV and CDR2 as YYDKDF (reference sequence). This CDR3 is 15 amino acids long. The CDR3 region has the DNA TGTGCCACCAGCAGCGGGACCCCATCTTTGAATGAGCAGTTCTTC. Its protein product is CATSSGTPSLNEQFF.

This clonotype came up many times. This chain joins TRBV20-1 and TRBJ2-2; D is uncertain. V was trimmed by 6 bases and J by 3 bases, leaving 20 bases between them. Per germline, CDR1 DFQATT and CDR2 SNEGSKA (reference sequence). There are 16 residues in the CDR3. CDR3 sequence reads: CSAGRAARSYTGELFF. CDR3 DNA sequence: TGCAGTGCCGGTCGGGCAGCCCGAAGCTACACCGGGGAGCTGTTTTTT.